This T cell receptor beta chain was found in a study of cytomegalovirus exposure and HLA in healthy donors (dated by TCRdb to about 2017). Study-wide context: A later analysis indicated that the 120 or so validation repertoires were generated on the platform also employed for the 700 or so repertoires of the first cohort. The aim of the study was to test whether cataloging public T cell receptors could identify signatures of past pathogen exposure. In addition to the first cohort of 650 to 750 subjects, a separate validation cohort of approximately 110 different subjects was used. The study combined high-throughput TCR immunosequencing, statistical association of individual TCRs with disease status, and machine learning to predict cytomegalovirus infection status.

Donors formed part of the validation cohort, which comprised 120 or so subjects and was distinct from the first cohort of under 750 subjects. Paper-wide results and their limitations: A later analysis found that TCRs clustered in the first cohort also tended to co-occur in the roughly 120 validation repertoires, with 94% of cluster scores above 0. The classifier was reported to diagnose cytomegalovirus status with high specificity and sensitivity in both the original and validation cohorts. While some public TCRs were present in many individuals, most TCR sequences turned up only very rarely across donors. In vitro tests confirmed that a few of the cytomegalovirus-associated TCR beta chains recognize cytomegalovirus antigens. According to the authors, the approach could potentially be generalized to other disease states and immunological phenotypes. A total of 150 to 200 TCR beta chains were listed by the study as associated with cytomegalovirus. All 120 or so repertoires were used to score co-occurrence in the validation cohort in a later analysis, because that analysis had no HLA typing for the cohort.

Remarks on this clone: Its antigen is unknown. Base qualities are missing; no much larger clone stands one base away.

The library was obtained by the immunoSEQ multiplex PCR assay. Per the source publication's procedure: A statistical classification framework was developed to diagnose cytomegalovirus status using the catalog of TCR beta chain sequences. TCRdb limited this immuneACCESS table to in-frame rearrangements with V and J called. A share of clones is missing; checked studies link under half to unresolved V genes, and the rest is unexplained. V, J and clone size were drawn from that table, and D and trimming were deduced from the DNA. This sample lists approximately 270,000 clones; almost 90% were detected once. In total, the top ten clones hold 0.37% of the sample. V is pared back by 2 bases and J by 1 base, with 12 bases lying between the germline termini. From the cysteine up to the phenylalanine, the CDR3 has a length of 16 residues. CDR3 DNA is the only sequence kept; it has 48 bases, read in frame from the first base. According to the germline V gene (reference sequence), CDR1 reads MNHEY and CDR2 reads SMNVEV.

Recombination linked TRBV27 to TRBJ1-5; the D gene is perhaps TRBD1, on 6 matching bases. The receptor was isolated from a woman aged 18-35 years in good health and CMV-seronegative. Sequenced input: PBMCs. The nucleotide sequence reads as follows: TGTGCCAGCAGTTTAAGGCAGGGGTTGAGCAATCAGCCCCAGCATTTT. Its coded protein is CASSLRQGLSNQPQHF.